This TCR beta chain was found in a study of blood T cell repertoires in COVID-19. Study-wide context: Acute-phase and convalescent COVID-19 samples originated in the United States, Italy and Spain.

In the original analysis: Estimates of nucleated cell counts were drawn from the amplification of reference gene primers. The protocol was immunoSEQ multiplex PCR, while the TCRdb copy is restricted to in-frame clones and leaves out a portion. The V and J calls and the clone size are those of that table, but D and trimming were determined from the DNA. The table has some 11,000 clones, 85% to 95% seen once. The receptor was derived from a woman in her seventies with active COVID-19. Sequences were obtained from peripheral blood.

The CDR3: CASSFQLAGGYNEQFF. CDR3 in DNA: TGTGCCAGTAGTTTCCAACTAGCGGGAGGGTACAATGAGCAGTTCTTC. The chain has TRBV19 and TRBJ2-1; 13 nucleotides match TRBD2. This CDR3 region has 16 residues. V gave up 5 bases and J gave up 4 bases; unmatched junction bases: 5. Germline assignment: CDR1 LNHDA and CDR2 SQIVND (reference sequence). Complete variable domain (other parts from reference TRBV19 and TRBJ2-1): DGGITQSPKYLFRKEGQNVTLSCEQNLNHDAMYWYRQDPGQGLRLIYYSQIVNDFQKGDIAEGYSVSREKKESFPLTVTSAQKNPTAFYLCASSFQLAGGYNEQFFGPGTRLTVL.